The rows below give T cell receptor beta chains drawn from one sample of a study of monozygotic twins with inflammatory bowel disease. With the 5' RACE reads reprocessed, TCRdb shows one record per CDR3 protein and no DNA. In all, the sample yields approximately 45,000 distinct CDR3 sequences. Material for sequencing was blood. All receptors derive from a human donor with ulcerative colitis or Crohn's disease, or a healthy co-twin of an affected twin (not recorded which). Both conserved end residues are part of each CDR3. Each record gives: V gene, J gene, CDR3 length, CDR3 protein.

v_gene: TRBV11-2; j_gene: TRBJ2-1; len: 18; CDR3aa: CASSLGGGGLAGNNEQFF
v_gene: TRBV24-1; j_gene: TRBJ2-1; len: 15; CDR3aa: CATSPPWGGFNEQFF
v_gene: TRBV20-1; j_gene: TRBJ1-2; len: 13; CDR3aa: CSAGQTYYGGYTF
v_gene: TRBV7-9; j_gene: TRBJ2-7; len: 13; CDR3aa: CASSLPSPYEQYF
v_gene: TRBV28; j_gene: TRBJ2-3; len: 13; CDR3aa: CATGRGSTDTQYF
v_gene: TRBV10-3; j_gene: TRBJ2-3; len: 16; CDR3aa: CAINGDRGLNADTQYF
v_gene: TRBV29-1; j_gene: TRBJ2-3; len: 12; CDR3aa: CSVESSRDTQYF
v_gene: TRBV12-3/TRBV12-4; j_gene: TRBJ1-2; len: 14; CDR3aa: CASSSTGRDYGYTF
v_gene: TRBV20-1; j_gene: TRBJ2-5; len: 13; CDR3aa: CSADGREQETQYF
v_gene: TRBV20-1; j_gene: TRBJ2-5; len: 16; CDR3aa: CSARDLAGWGRETQYF
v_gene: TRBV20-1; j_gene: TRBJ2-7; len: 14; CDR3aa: CSASDRDSSYEQYF
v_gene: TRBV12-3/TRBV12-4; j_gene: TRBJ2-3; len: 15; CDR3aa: CASRIAGGPSDTQYF
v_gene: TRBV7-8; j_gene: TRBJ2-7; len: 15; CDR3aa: CASSATWDGFLEQYF
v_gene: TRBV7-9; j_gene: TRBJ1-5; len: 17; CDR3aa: CASSFWSQTIASQPQHF
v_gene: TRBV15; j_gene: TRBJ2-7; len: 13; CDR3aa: CATSMGSSYEQYF
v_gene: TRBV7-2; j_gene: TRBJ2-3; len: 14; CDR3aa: CASPAGGRGDTQYF
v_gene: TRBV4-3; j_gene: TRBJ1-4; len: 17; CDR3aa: CASSPRRGTATNEKLFF
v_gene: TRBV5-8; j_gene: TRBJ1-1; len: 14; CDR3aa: CASSLGTYLGEAFF
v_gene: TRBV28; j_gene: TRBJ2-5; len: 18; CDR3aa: CASSTLPMRGGVGETQYF
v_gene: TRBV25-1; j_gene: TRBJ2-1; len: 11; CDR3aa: CASSRQGGQFF
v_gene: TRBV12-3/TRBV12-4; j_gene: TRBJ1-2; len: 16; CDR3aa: CASSLSGTAANYGYTF
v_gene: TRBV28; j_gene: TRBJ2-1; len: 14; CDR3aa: CASSPDRFWDEQFF
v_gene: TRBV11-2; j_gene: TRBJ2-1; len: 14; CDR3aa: CASSSKDRVNEQFF
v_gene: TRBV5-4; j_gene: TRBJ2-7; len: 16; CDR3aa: CASSIPLQDRHYEQYF
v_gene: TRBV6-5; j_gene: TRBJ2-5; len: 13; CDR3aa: CASKVDSQETQYF
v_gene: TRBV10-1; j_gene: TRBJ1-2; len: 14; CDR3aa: CASSESLGSNGYTF
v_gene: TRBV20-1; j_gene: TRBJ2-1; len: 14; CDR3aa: CSARASGGLDEQFF
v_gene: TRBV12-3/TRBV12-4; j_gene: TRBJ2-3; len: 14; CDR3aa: CASTTGTSGNTQYF
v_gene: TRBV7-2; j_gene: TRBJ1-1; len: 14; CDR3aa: CASSSGGKNTEAFF
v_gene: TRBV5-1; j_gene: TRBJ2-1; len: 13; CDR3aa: CASSFNRDLEQFF
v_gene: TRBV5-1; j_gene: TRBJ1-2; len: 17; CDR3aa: CASSLTGTAWTPGGYTF
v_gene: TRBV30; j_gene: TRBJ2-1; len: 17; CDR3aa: CAWSVGTSGRASNEQFF
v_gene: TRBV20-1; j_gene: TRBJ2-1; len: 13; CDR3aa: CSARVPSYNEQFF
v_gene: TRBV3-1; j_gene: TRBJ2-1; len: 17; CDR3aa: CASTRKISGGSYNEQFF
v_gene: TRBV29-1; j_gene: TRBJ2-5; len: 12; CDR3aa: CSVALAPETQYF
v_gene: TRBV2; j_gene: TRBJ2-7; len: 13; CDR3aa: CASRLGRYYEQYF
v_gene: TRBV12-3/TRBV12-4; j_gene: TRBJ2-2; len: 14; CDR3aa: CASSPRRDTGELFF
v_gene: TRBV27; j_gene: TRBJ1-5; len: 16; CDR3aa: CASSSTSGGFNQPQHF
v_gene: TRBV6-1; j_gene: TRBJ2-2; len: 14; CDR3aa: CASFLAGNTGELFF
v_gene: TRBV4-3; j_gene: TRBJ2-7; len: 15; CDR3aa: CASSQKVEGDYEQYF
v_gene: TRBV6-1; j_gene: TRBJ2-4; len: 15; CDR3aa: CASTLLRGGTDIQYF
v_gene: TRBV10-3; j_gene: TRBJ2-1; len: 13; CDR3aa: CAISESPDNEQFF
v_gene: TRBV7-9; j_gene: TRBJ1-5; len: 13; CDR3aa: CASTLMGDKPQHF
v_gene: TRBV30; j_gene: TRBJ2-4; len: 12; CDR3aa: CAWAGIQGVQYF
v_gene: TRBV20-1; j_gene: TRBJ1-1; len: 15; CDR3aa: CSAPPIGPAVPDAFF
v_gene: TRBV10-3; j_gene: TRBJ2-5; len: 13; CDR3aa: CAISDPTQETQYF
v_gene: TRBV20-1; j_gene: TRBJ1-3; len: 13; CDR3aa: CSALTGHGNTIYF
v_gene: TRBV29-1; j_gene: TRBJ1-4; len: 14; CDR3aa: CSVQTPGWREKLFF
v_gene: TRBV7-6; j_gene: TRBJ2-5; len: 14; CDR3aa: CASSPRTGFETQYF
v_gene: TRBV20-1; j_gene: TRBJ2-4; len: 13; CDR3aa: CSASDSQGGIQYF
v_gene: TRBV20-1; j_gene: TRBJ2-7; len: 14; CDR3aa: CSAISGYGSVGQYF
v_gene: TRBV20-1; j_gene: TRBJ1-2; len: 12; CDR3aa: CSARQSNYGYTF
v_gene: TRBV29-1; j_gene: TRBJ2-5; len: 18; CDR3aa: CSAGGLAGGHNSQETQYF
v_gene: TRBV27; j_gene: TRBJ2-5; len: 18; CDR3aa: CASSHVGLGLGRGETQYF